The rows below give T cell receptor beta chains drawn from one sample of a study of OX40 agonist ivuxolimab in advanced cancers. Profiling relied on immunoSEQ multiplex PCR, and the TCRdb table lists in-frame clones only, not all of them. Among fewer than 45,000 clones, 74% were seen once, and the ten largest hold under 20%. The sequenced sample was CD4+ or CD8+ T cells sorted from blood, obtained in a trial of the OX40 agonist ivuxolimab. These receptors all stem from an adult with an advanced solid tumor such as melanoma, head and neck, liver or kidney cancer. Both conserved end residues are part of each CDR3. The order of the fields is J gene, V gene, clone size, D gene, CDR3 DNA, CDR3 protein. A D gene is named only where the DNA matches it firmly. Rows give clone size only sometimes, using once, few, many, or a class for an expanded clone.

j_gene: TRBJ2-7; v_gene: TRBV6-5; abundance: .; d_gene: TRBD2; CDR3nt: TGTGCCAGCAGTTACAGTAGCGGGGGTGACTACGAGCAGTACTTC; CDR3aa: CASSYSSGGDYEQYF
j_gene: TRBJ2-3; v_gene: TRBV5-1; abundance: .; d_gene: TRBD2; CDR3nt: TGCGCCAGCAGCCCAGCGGGGCGGGGGGATACGCAGTATTTT; CDR3aa: CASSPAGRGDTQYF
j_gene: TRBJ2-5; v_gene: TRBV5-1; abundance: .; d_gene: .; CDR3nt: TGCGCCAGCAGCTTGGAGGCGGTCCAAGAGACCCAGTACTTC; CDR3aa: CASSLEAVQETQYF
j_gene: TRBJ2-2; v_gene: TRBV10-1; abundance: .; d_gene: .; CDR3nt: TGCGCCAGCAGTGTAAGTGGGTCCCGCCACGGGGAGCTGTTTTTT; CDR3aa: CASSVSGSRHGELFF
j_gene: TRBJ1-1; v_gene: TRBV10-3; abundance: .; d_gene: .; CDR3nt: TGTGCCATCAGTGAGCCCCCAGGCAGTAACACTGAAGCTTTCTTT; CDR3aa: CAISEPPGSNTEAFF
j_gene: TRBJ2-6; v_gene: TRBV5-1; abundance: .; d_gene: .; CDR3nt: TGCGCCAGCAGTTACTTCGGGGCCTTGTCTGGGGCCAACGTCCTGACTTTC; CDR3aa: CASSYFGALSGANVLTF
j_gene: TRBJ1-1; v_gene: TRBV5-1; abundance: .; d_gene: .; CDR3nt: TGCGCCAGCAGCCTTCAAGTGCAGGGCACTGAAGCTTTCTTT; CDR3aa: CASSLQVQGTEAFF
j_gene: TRBJ2-7; v_gene: TRBV10-1; abundance: .; d_gene: TRBD2; CDR3nt: TGCGCCAGTTCGAGAAGCGGGGGCTACGAGCAGTACTTC; CDR3aa: CASSRSGGYEQYF
j_gene: TRBJ1-2; v_gene: TRBV6-5; abundance: .; d_gene: TRBD1; CDR3nt: TGTGCCAGCAGTTCGACAGGGCTTGACTATGGCTACACCTTC; CDR3aa: CASSSTGLDYGYTF
j_gene: TRBJ2-3; v_gene: TRBV5-4; abundance: .; d_gene: .; CDR3nt: TGTGCCAGCAGCTTGCGGCAGACTAGCACAGATACGCAGTATTTT; CDR3aa: CASSLRQTSTDTQYF
j_gene: TRBJ2-5; v_gene: TRBV5-1; abundance: .; d_gene: .; CDR3nt: TGCGCCAGCCGGACCCGAGGGCGGTACCAAGAGACCCAGTACTTC; CDR3aa: CASRTRGRYQETQYF
j_gene: TRBJ1-2; v_gene: TRBV7-3; abundance: .; d_gene: TRBD1; CDR3nt: TGTGCCAGCAGCCAAACCCCCGGACAGGGGGCTGGTGGCTACACCTTC; CDR3aa: CASSQTPGQGAGGYTF
j_gene: TRBJ2-1; v_gene: TRBV18; abundance: .; d_gene: TRBD2; CDR3nt: TGTGCCAGCTCAATCCGAGCGGGGGCCTTTTACAATGAGCAGTTCTTC; CDR3aa: CASSIRAGAFYNEQFF
j_gene: TRBJ2-2; v_gene: TRBV7-9; abundance: .; d_gene: .; CDR3nt: TGTGCCAGCGCCGGGGCTAACACCGGGGAGCTGTTTTTT; CDR3aa: CASAGANTGELFF
j_gene: TRBJ1-2; v_gene: TRBV5-5; abundance: .; d_gene: .; CDR3nt: TGTGCCAGCAGCTTGGCCGCCGGTAGGGACTATGGCTACACCTTC; CDR3aa: CASSLAAGRDYGYTF
j_gene: TRBJ2-5; v_gene: TRBV6-1; abundance: .; d_gene: .; CDR3nt: TGTGCCAGCAGTGATAGAGGGAAAGAGACCCAGTACTTC; CDR3aa: CASSDRGKETQYF
j_gene: TRBJ2-2; v_gene: TRBV19; abundance: .; d_gene: .; CDR3nt: TGTGCCAGTAGTATAAGGGCCGGGGAGCTGTTTTTT; CDR3aa: CASSIRAGELFF
j_gene: TRBJ2-1; v_gene: TRBV11-2; abundance: .; d_gene: TRBD2; CDR3nt: TGTGCCAGCAGCTCAAGCGGGGGGGCGAATGAGCAGTTCTTC; CDR3aa: CASSSSGGANEQFF
j_gene: TRBJ2-5; v_gene: TRBV2; abundance: .; d_gene: .; CDR3nt: TGTGCCAGCAGGGACGGGGCACAAGAGACCCAGTACTTC; CDR3aa: CASRDGAQETQYF
j_gene: TRBJ1-1; v_gene: TRBV2; abundance: .; d_gene: .; CDR3nt: TGTGCCATCAACTTTGGACAAATCTACACTGAAGCTTTCTTT; CDR3aa: CAINFGQIYTEAFF
j_gene: TRBJ2-7; v_gene: TRBV5-5; abundance: .; d_gene: .; CDR3nt: TGTGCCAGCACCCTGGCGGCAGGGAGGACCTACGAGCAGTACTTC; CDR3aa: CASTLAAGRTYEQYF
j_gene: TRBJ1-4; v_gene: TRBV25-1; abundance: .; d_gene: .; CDR3nt: TGTGCCAGCAGTCACCGGGCGGCACCTAATGAAAAACTGTTTTTT; CDR3aa: CASSHRAAPNEKLFF
j_gene: TRBJ1-5; v_gene: TRBV9; abundance: .; d_gene: TRBD1; CDR3nt: TGTGCCAGCAGCACTGGACAGGGGCCAAATCAGCCCCAGCATTTT; CDR3aa: CASSTGQGPNQPQHF
j_gene: TRBJ2-2; v_gene: TRBV5-1; abundance: few; d_gene: .; CDR3nt: TGCGCCGGGAGAGGCGGCTCATCCGGGGAGCTGTTTTTT; CDR3aa: CAGRGGSSGELFF
j_gene: TRBJ1-2; v_gene: TRBV2; abundance: many; d_gene: .; CDR3nt: TGTGCCAGCAGTGCATCCGGCTACACCTTC; CDR3aa: CASSASGYTF
j_gene: TRBJ2-5; v_gene: TRBV21-1; abundance: .; d_gene: .; CDR3nt: TGTGCCAGTAGACGACAAAGTTTGGAGACCCAGTACTTC; CDR3aa: CASRRQSLETQYF
j_gene: TRBJ1-5; v_gene: TRBV19; abundance: .; d_gene: .; CDR3nt: TGTGCCAGTAGTACCGAGCGTCAGGGTGTCCAGCCCCAGCATTTT; CDR3aa: CASSTERQGVQPQHF
j_gene: TRBJ2-7; v_gene: TRBV29-1; abundance: .; d_gene: .; CDR3nt: TGCAGCGTTTCTAGCGTCTCCTCCTACGAGCAGTACTTC; CDR3aa: CSVSSVSSYEQYF
j_gene: TRBJ2-2; v_gene: TRBV19; abundance: .; d_gene: .; CDR3nt: TGTGCCAGTAGTAAGGGTCAGTTGAACACCGGGGAGCTGTTTTTT; CDR3aa: CASSKGQLNTGELFF
j_gene: TRBJ1-5; v_gene: TRBV7-2; abundance: .; d_gene: .; CDR3nt: TGTGCCAGCAGCTTAGGACGGTCCAATCAGCCCCAGCATTTT; CDR3aa: CASSLGRSNQPQHF
j_gene: TRBJ1-2; v_gene: TRBV6-1; abundance: once; d_gene: TRBD1; CDR3nt: TGTGCCAGCAGTGGGACAGGGGGCTATGGCTACACCTTC; CDR3aa: CASSGTGGYGYTF
j_gene: TRBJ2-2; v_gene: TRBV9; abundance: few; d_gene: .; CDR3nt: TGTGCCAGCAGCGTTCAGCCGAACACCGGGGAGCTGTTTTTT; CDR3aa: CASSVQPNTGELFF
j_gene: TRBJ2-7; v_gene: TRBV6-4; abundance: .; d_gene: TRBD2; CDR3nt: TGTGCCAGCAGTGGTACTAGCGGGGGGCCCTATTCCTACGAGCAGTACTTC; CDR3aa: CASSGTSGGPYSYEQYF
j_gene: TRBJ1-6; v_gene: TRBV19; abundance: .; d_gene: .; CDR3nt: TGTGCCAGTAGTAGGACGCTGGGCAATTCACCCCTCCACTTT; CDR3aa: CASSRTLGNSPLHF
j_gene: TRBJ1-6; v_gene: TRBV7-2; abundance: .; d_gene: .; CDR3nt: TGTGCCAGCAGCTCAACCCTTTCGGGACAACTCTCCTATAATTCACCCCTCCACTTT; CDR3aa: CASSSTLSGQLSYNSPLHF
j_gene: TRBJ2-1; v_gene: TRBV19; abundance: medium-sized; d_gene: .; CDR3nt: TGTGCCAGTAGTGAATACAACTACAATGAGCAGTTCTTC; CDR3aa: CASSEYNYNEQFF
j_gene: TRBJ2-3; v_gene: TRBV5-4; abundance: .; d_gene: .; CDR3nt: TGTGCCAGCAGCTTCGCCACAGATACGCAGTATTTT; CDR3aa: CASSFATDTQYF